These T cell receptor beta chains were read from a single sample in a study of blood T cell repertoires in COVID-19. Profiled with immunoSEQ multiplex PCR; TCRdb holds only in-frame clones, not every one. In the table there are 210,000 or so clones, approximately 80% of which are singletons. The sequencing sample was made of peripheral blood. These TCRs come from a woman aged 80 or over with acute or convalescent COVID-19. Each CDR3 is given with its conserved first and last residue. The D gene is left open where the match is weak. Expanded clones are given a class, and other clones once, few, many or no size at all.

CDR3aa: CASSVLQGEQYF
CDR3nt: TGTGCCAGCAGCGTTCTCCAGGGCGAGCAGTACTTC
abundance: .
j_gene: TRBJ2-7
len: 12
v_gene: TRBV9
d_gene: .

CDR3aa: CATAEGSGAQTQYF
CDR3nt: TGTGCCACCGCGGAGGGTAGCGGGGCTCAGACCCAGTACTTC
abundance: .
j_gene: TRBJ2-5
len: 14
v_gene: TRBV7-3
d_gene: TRBD2

CDR3aa: CAWSGGGDYGYTF
CDR3nt: TGTGCCTGGAGCGGAGGCGGGGATTATGGCTACACCTTC
abundance: .
j_gene: TRBJ1-2
len: 13
v_gene: TRBV30
d_gene: .

CDR3aa: CASSKGRFNYEQYF
CDR3nt: TGTGCCAGTAGTAAGGGGCGTTTCAACTACGAGCAGTACTTC
abundance: few
j_gene: TRBJ2-7
len: 14
v_gene: TRBV19
d_gene: .

CDR3aa: CASSLQGSTDTQYF
CDR3nt: TGTGCCAGCAGTTTACAGGGCAGCACAGATACGCAGTATTTT
abundance: .
j_gene: TRBJ2-3
len: 14
v_gene: TRBV27
d_gene: .

CDR3aa: CASSYHPRTGWAEQYF
CDR3nt: TGTGCCAGCAGTTACCATCCCCGGACAGGCTGGGCCGAGCAGTACTTC
abundance: .
j_gene: TRBJ2-7
len: 16
v_gene: TRBV6-2/TRBV6-3
d_gene: TRBD1

CDR3aa: CASSRGLAGVDTGELFF
CDR3nt: TGTGCCAGTAGTAGAGGACTAGCGGGAGTTGACACCGGGGAGCTGTTTTTT
abundance: .
j_gene: TRBJ2-2
len: 17
v_gene: TRBV19
d_gene: TRBD2

CDR3aa: CASSDDRVQPQHF
CDR3nt: TGTGCCAGCAGCGACGACAGGGTTCAGCCCCAGCATTTT
abundance: .
j_gene: TRBJ1-5
len: 13
v_gene: TRBV28
d_gene: TRBD1

CDR3aa: CASSLSGRGYEQYF
CDR3nt: TGTGCCAGCAGTTTAAGCGGGAGGGGCTACGAACAGTACTTC
abundance: .
j_gene: TRBJ2-7
len: 14
v_gene: TRBV27
d_gene: TRBD2

CDR3aa: CAKRQISGNTIYF
CDR3nt: TGTGCCAAGAGACAGATCTCTGGAAACACCATATATTTT
abundance: .
j_gene: TRBJ1-3
len: 13
v_gene: TRBV21-1
d_gene: .

CDR3aa: CASSPDLGLGITF
CDR3nt: TGTGCCAGTTCTCCCGACTTGGGACTCGGGATAACCTTC
abundance: .
j_gene: TRBJ1-2
len: 13
v_gene: TRBV19
d_gene: .

CDR3aa: CASSQTIGTEAFF
CDR3nt: TGCGCCAGCAGCCAGACTATAGGGACTGAAGCTTTCTTT
abundance: .
j_gene: TRBJ1-1
len: 13
v_gene: TRBV4-1
d_gene: .

CDR3aa: CASSAGTGGSYNEQFF
CDR3nt: TGTGCCAGCAGTGCTGGGACAGGGGGCTCCTACAATGAGCAGTTCTTC
abundance: .
j_gene: TRBJ2-1
len: 16
v_gene: TRBV7-8
d_gene: TRBD1

CDR3aa: CASSLVPEADGYTF
CDR3nt: TGCGCCAGCAGCTTGGTCCCTGAAGCGGACGGCTACACCTTC
abundance: once
j_gene: TRBJ1-2
len: 14
v_gene: TRBV5-1
d_gene: .

CDR3aa: CASSPRAGAYEQYF
CDR3nt: TGTGCTAGCAGCCCTAGGGCAGGGGCCTACGAGCAGTACTTC
abundance: .
j_gene: TRBJ2-7
len: 14
v_gene: TRBV7-7
d_gene: .

CDR3aa: CASSLDRYEQYF
CDR3nt: TGCGCCAGCAGCTTGGACAGGTACGAGCAGTACTTC
abundance: few
j_gene: TRBJ2-7
len: 12
v_gene: TRBV5-1
d_gene: .

CDR3aa: CASSLRPDRIKETQYF
CDR3nt: TGCGCCAGCAGCTTGCGACCCGACAGGATTAAAGAGACCCAGTACTTC
abundance: .
j_gene: TRBJ2-5
len: 16
v_gene: TRBV5-1
d_gene: .

CDR3aa: CASSSGTARNQPQHF
CDR3nt: TGTGCCAGCAGCTCCGGGACAGCGAGAAATCAGCCCCAGCATTTT
abundance: few
j_gene: TRBJ1-5
len: 15
v_gene: TRBV7-9
d_gene: TRBD1

CDR3aa: CASSLGGAREIGDTQYF
CDR3nt: TGTGCCAGCAGCTTAGGCGGGGCGCGGGAGATAGGAGATACGCAGTATTTT
abundance: .
j_gene: TRBJ2-3
len: 17
v_gene: TRBV11-2
d_gene: TRBD2

CDR3aa: CASSQGFGTGELFF
CDR3nt: TGTGCCAGCAGCCAAGGTTTCGGCACCGGGGAGCTGTTTTTT
abundance: .
j_gene: TRBJ2-2
len: 14
v_gene: TRBV4-2
d_gene: .

CDR3aa: CASSLMRSLDEKLFF
CDR3nt: TGTGCCAGCAGCTTAATGCGGAGCCTAGATGAAAAACTGTTTTTT
abundance: many
j_gene: TRBJ1-4
len: 15
v_gene: TRBV7-9
d_gene: .

CDR3aa: CASSLGGSFSSEQYF
CDR3nt: TGTGCCAGCAGCTTGGGCGGCTCCTTCTCCTCCGAGCAGTACTTC
abundance: .
j_gene: TRBJ2-7
len: 15
v_gene: TRBV5-6
d_gene: .

CDR3aa: CASSLSPGGNYGYTF
CDR3nt: TGTGCCAGCAGTTTATCCCCGGGAGGCAACTATGGCTACACCTTC
abundance: .
j_gene: TRBJ1-2
len: 15
v_gene: TRBV28
d_gene: .

CDR3aa: CASSYSHRATEAFF
CDR3nt: TGTGCCAGCAGTTACTCTCACAGGGCCACTGAAGCTTTCTTT
abundance: .
j_gene: TRBJ1-1
len: 14
v_gene: TRBV6-5
d_gene: .

CDR3aa: CASSDLGEGPQETQYF
CDR3nt: TGTGCCAGCAGTGACCTAGGGGAGGGTCCCCAAGAGACCCAGTACTTC
abundance: .
j_gene: TRBJ2-5
len: 16
v_gene: TRBV2
d_gene: TRBD2

CDR3aa: CSFTTGANYGYTF
CDR3nt: TGCAGCTTCACCACAGGGGCTAACTATGGCTACACCTTC
abundance: few
j_gene: TRBJ1-2
len: 13
v_gene: TRBV29-1
d_gene: TRBD1

CDR3aa: CASSLVLAGPGGTDTQYF
CDR3nt: TGTGCCAGCAGTTTAGTACTAGCGGGCCCCGGGGGGACAGATACGCAGTATTTT
abundance: .
j_gene: TRBJ2-3
len: 18
v_gene: TRBV27
d_gene: TRBD2

CDR3aa: CASSVTGVGTEAFF
CDR3nt: TGTGCCAGCAGCGTGACAGGGGTTGGAACTGAAGCTTTCTTT
abundance: .
j_gene: TRBJ1-1
len: 14
v_gene: TRBV5-6
d_gene: TRBD1

CDR3aa: CASSQWDRQSTDTQYF
CDR3nt: TGTGCCAGCAGCCAATGGGACAGGCAATCCACAGATACGCAGTATTTT
abundance: .
j_gene: TRBJ2-3
len: 16
v_gene: TRBV14
d_gene: TRBD1

CDR3aa: CASSLSVGPSQETQYF
CDR3nt: TGTGCCAGCAGCCTAAGTGTTGGGCCTTCCCAAGAGACCCAGTACTTC
abundance: few
j_gene: TRBJ2-5
len: 16
v_gene: TRBV11-3
d_gene: .

CDR3aa: CASSLGAARISSTDTQYF
CDR3nt: TGTGCCAGCAGCTTGGGAGCGGCCAGGATATCTAGCACAGATACGCAGTATTTT
abundance: .
j_gene: TRBJ2-3
len: 18
v_gene: TRBV5-4
d_gene: .

CDR3aa: CSARDEVRQYF
CDR3nt: TGCAGTGCTAGAGATGAGGTGCGGCAGTACTTC
abundance: .
j_gene: TRBJ2-7
len: 11
v_gene: TRBV20-1
d_gene: .

CDR3aa: CASSRAGGFGEQYF
CDR3nt: TGTGCCAGCAGTCGAGCGGGAGGGTTCGGCGAGCAGTACTTC
abundance: once
j_gene: TRBJ2-7
len: 14
v_gene: TRBV6-2/TRBV6-3
d_gene: TRBD2

CDR3aa: CAWSAYVETQYF
CDR3nt: TGTGCCTGGAGTGCCTATGTCGAGACCCAGTACTTC
abundance: .
j_gene: TRBJ2-5
len: 12
v_gene: TRBV30
d_gene: .

CDR3aa: CAISFRPTSYEQYF
CDR3nt: TGTGCCATCAGTTTCAGGCCGACCTCCTACGAGCAGTACTTC
abundance: .
j_gene: TRBJ2-7
len: 14
v_gene: TRBV10-3
d_gene: .

CDR3aa: CASSYDRGPLEQYF
CDR3nt: TGTGCCAGCAGTTACGACAGGGGGCCCCTCGAGCAGTACTTC
abundance: .
j_gene: TRBJ2-7
len: 14
v_gene: TRBV6-2/TRBV6-3
d_gene: TRBD1

CDR3aa: CASSLAGGGNTDTQYF
CDR3nt: TGTGCCAGCAGCTTAGCGGGCGGGGGGAACACAGATACGCAGTATTTT
abundance: .
j_gene: TRBJ2-3
len: 16
v_gene: TRBV11-1
d_gene: TRBD2

CDR3aa: CASSDGQGKAFF
CDR3nt: TGTGCCAGCAGTGACGGACAGGGGAAAGCTTTCTTT
abundance: .
j_gene: TRBJ1-1
len: 12
v_gene: TRBV6-2/TRBV6-3
d_gene: TRBD1

CDR3aa: CASSQSDPNTQYF
CDR3nt: TGTGCCAGCAGCCAAAGCGATCCCAATACGCAGTATTTT
abundance: .
j_gene: TRBJ2-3
len: 13
v_gene: TRBV7-3
d_gene: .

CDR3aa: CASSLDPGTGGIGNTIYF
CDR3nt: TGTGCCAGCAGCTTAGATCCGGGCACAGGGGGGATCGGAAACACCATATATTTT
abundance: .
j_gene: TRBJ1-3
len: 18
v_gene: TRBV11-2
d_gene: TRBD1

CDR3aa: CAWKGDQGGYTF
CDR3nt: TGTGCCTGGAAGGGGGATCAGGGTGGCTACACCTTC
abundance: .
j_gene: TRBJ1-2
len: 12
v_gene: TRBV30
d_gene: .

CDR3aa: CASRGQGVLGTEAFF
CDR3nt: TGTGCCAGCAGGGGACAGGGGGTGTTGGGCACTGAAGCTTTCTTT
abundance: .
j_gene: TRBJ1-1
len: 15
v_gene: TRBV6-5
d_gene: TRBD1

CDR3aa: CASSQEAGGDTQYF
CDR3nt: TGTGCCAGCAGCCAAGAAGCGGGAGGAGATACGCAGTATTTT
abundance: .
j_gene: TRBJ2-3
len: 14
v_gene: TRBV14
d_gene: TRBD2

CDR3aa: CASSVDGQTPSTDTQYF
CDR3nt: TGTGCCAGCAGCGTAGACGGACAGACTCCTAGCACAGATACGCAGTATTTT
abundance: .
j_gene: TRBJ2-3
len: 17
v_gene: TRBV9
d_gene: .

CDR3aa: CASRAEDYGYTF
CDR3nt: TGTGCCAGCAGAGCGGAGGACTATGGCTACACCTTC
abundance: .
j_gene: TRBJ1-2
len: 12
v_gene: TRBV27
d_gene: .

CDR3aa: CASTLTGGSNNSPLHF
CDR3nt: TGCGCCAGCACCTTGACAGGGGGCTCAAATAATTCACCCCTCCACTTT
abundance: .
j_gene: TRBJ1-6
len: 16
v_gene: TRBV5-1
d_gene: TRBD1